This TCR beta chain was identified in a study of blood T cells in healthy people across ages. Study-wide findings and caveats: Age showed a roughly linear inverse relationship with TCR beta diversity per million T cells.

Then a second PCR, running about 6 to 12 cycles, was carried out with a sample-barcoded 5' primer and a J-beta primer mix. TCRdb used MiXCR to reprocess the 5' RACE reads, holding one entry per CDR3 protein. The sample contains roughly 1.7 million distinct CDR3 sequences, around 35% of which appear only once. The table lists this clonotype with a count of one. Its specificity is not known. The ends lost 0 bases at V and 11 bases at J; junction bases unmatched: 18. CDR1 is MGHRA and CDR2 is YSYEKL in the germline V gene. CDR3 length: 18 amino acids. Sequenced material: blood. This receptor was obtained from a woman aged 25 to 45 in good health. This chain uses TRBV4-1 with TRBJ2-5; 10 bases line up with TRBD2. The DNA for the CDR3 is TGCGCCAGCAGCCAAGATTGGCTAGCGGGGGTCCCGTTAAATGAGCAGTACTTC. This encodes CASSQDWLAGVPLNEQYF.